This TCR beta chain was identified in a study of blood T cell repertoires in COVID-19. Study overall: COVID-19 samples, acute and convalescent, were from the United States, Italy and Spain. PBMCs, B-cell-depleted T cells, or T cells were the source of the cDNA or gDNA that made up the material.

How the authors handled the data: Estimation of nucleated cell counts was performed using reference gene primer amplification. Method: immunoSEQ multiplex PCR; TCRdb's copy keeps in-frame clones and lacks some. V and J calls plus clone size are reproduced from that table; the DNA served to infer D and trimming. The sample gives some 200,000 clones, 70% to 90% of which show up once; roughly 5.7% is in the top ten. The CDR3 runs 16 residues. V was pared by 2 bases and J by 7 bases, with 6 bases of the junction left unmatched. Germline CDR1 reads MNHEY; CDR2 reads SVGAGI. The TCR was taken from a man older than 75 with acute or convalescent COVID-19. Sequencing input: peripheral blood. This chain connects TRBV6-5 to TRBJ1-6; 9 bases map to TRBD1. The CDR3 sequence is CASSYQGTGRNSPLHF. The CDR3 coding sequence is TGTGCCAGCAGTTACCAAGGGACAGGGCGCAATTCACCCCTCCACTTT.